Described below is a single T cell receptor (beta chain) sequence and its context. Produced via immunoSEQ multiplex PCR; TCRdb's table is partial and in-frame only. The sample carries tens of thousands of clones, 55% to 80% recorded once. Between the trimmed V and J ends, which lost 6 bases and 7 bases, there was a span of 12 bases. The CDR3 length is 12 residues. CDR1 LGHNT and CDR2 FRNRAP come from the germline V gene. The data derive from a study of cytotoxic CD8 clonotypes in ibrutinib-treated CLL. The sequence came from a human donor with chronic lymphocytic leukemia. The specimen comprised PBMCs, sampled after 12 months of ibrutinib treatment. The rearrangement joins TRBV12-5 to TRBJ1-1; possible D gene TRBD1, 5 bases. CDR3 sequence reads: CASGHDSYEAFF. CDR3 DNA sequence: TGTGCTAGTGGACATGACAGTTATGAAGCTTTCTTT. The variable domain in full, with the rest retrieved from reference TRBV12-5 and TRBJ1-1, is DARVTQTPRHKVTEMGQEVTMRCQPILGHNTVFWYRQTMMQGLELLAYFRNRAPLDDSGMPKDRFSAEMPDATLATLKIQPSEPRDSAVYFCASGHDSYEAFFGQGTRLTVV.